In this sample, the clone carrying this TCR beta chain turned up a few times. Its antigen is still unknown. This entry belongs to a study of OX40 agonist ivuxolimab in advanced cancers. About the study: A diagnosis of hepatocellular carcinoma, melanoma, renal cell or head and neck cancer was present in dose-escalation patients. Of the participants, approximately 40% had some prior anti-PD-1, anti-PD-L1 or anti-CTLA-4 therapy, which was allowed. Study-wide results and limits: Expanded clones tended on average to be more numerous among CD8+ T cells than CD4+.

Repertoires were generated with immunoSEQ multiplex PCR, while TCRdb's copy carries only in-frame clones and drops some. There are about 90,000 clones in the sample; roughly 89% occur only once, and roughly 1.5% lies in the top ten. Between the trimmed V and J ends, which lost 5 bases and 4 bases, there was a span of 14 bases. This CDR3 is built from 14 residues. The germline gives CDR1 LNHDA, CDR2 SQIVND (reference sequence). The chain carries TRBV19 and TRBJ1-1; no clear D. This TCR came from an adult with an advanced solid tumor such as melanoma, head and neck, liver or kidney cancer. The sample consisted of CD4+ or CD8+ T cells sorted from blood, taken in a trial of the OX40 agonist ivuxolimab. The CDR3 DNA reads as TGTGCCAGTAGTTGGGATCGAGAGGGCACTGAAGCTTTCTTT. It codes for CASSWDREGTEAFF.